A single TCR beta chain is shown here with its context. Recruited during active infection, patients (from Seattle) were subsequently followed longitudinally. The record originates from a study of blood T cell repertoires in COVID-19. Study-level background: Italy, Spain and the United States were the sources of the convalescent and acute COVID-19 samples. T cells, B-cell-depleted T cells, or PBMCs provided the cDNA or gDNA that served as material.

Source study methods: Amplification from reference gene primers served as the basis for estimated nucleated cell counts. TCRdb's copy holds only in-frame clones and misses some; the assay was immunoSEQ multiplex PCR. D and trimming come from the DNA, and the V and J calls and clone size come from that table. The sample consists of about 160,000 clones, approximately 87% of them appearing once. There are 12 residues in the CDR3. The V gene lost 6 bases and the J gene lost 6 bases, with 9 bases spanning the gap. Germline assignment: CDR1 MNHNY and CDR2 SVGAGI (reference sequence). Sequenced input: peripheral blood. The clonotype comes from a woman in her seventies with COVID-19, enrolled during active disease. The chain combines TRBV6-6 with TRBJ2-1, with D possibly matching TRBD1 (6 bases). This chain's CDR3 is CASRDSPNEQFF. CDR3 in DNA: TGTGCCAGCAGGGACAGCCCCAATGAGCAGTTCTTC.